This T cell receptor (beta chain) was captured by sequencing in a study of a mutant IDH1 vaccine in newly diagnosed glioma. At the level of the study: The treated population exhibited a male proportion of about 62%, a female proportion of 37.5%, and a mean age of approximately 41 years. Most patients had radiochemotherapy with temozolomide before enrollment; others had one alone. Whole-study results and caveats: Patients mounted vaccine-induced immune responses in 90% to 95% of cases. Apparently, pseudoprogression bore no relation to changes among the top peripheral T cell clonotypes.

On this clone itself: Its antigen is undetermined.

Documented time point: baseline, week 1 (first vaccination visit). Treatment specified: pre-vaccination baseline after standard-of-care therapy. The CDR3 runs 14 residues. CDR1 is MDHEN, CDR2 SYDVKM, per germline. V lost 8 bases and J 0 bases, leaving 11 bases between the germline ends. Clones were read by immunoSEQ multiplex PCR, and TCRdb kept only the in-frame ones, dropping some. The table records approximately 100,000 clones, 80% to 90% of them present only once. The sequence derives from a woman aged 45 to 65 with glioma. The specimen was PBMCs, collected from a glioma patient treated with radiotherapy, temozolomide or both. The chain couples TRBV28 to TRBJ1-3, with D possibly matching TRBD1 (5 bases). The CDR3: CASRWGISGNTIYF. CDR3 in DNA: TGTGCCAGCCGCTGGGGGATCTCTGGAAACACCATATATTTT.